This T cell receptor (beta chain) was sequenced in a study of blood T cells in healthy people across ages (dated by TCRdb to the mid-2010s). For the wider study: In model experiments, template switching captured about one uniquely barcoded TCR beta cDNA molecule for every two T cells. The study measured age-related changes in TCR beta repertoire diversity using deep sequencing normalized with unique cDNA molecular identifiers. The donors were split into four age groups: young (average around 15 years), middle-aged (roughly 42), aged (more than 60) and long-lived (roughly 80). To avoid experimental bias, donors of different ages were spread randomly across the sequencing lanes. For two donors (one aged 18 to 30 and one aged 80 or older), the study analyzed two additional independent replicas of 1 million unique cDNA reads from the same blood draw. What the study reported, not specific to this receptor: Estimates of total diversity from one million sequenced T cells were regarded as lower bounds and underestimates. Observed TCR beta diversity per million T cells fell roughly linearly with age, and a significant reduction was already apparent by age about 36. Conclusive comparison of naive and antigen-experienced compartments was prevented by the profiling of bulk unsorted PBMCs. Because donor CMV infection status was unknown, age-related changes in expanded clonotypes were potentially confounded. There was a strong correlation between observed TCR beta diversity and the percentage of naive T cells measured by flow cytometry. The long-lived group showed more naive CD4+ T cells, fewer expanded clones and increased TCR diversity than the aged group, suggesting age selection.

This clonotype has only one observation. Its antigen has not been determined. No base quality information exists; no much larger clone differs at one position. The donors were a few dozen Caucasian individuals from Russia, aged roughly 6 to 100 years, who were systemically healthy. Approximately 9.3 milliliters of peripheral blood were collected from each donor into EDTA-treated Vacutainer tubes. Ficoll-Paque density-gradient centrifugation was used to isolate PBMCs, with at least 7 million obtained per sample. Total RNA was extracted from PBMCs with Trizol reagent, with at least 6 micrograms obtained per sample. The percentages of naive CD45RAhigh/CD27high T cells were determined by flow cytometry on a PBMC aliquot from every donor. The library was obtained by 5' RACE. Sequencer: Illumina HiSeq 2500. A second roughly 7 to 12 cycle PCR used a sample-barcoded 5' primer and a J-beta primer mix. Each TCR beta cDNA molecule received a unique molecular identifier from a template-switch 5' adaptor carrying 12 random nucleotides. Each sample yielded at least 3 million CDR3-containing paired-end reads. First-strand cDNA synthesis was performed from all RNA using the Mint cDNA synthesis kit, with priming by a TRBC-specific oligonucleotide. All cDNA was treated with uracil-DNA glycosylase and then went through a first 18-cycle PCR with the universal primers M1SS and BC2_uni_R. The original pipeline was this. For normalization, 1 million high-quality reads, each with a distinct molecular identifier, were randomly selected from each sample. Reads sharing molecular identifiers were discarded rather than binned into consensus sequences. CDR3 identification, clonotype clustering and error correction used MiTCR with a Q25 quality threshold and the strictest error-elimination algorithm. A nonparametric unseen species model with Euler transformation was used to estimate a lower bound on total TCR beta diversity. In TCRdb, the public reads were trimmed at Q25 with fastp and aligned with MiXCR, with productive beta chains retained. Under each unique CDR3 protein, matching rows form one entry showing the most common genes and DNA. TCRdb assigned the V and J calls; the authors' analysis was not used. A total of hundreds of thousands of distinct CDR3 sequences appear in this sample, around three fifths of them only once. The ten largest clones add up to around 25% of the sample.

Trimming costs V 0 bases and J 8 bases, and their ends lie 10 bases apart. Reading from cysteine to phenylalanine, the CDR3 counts 13 amino acids. Solely the CDR3 DNA is kept, with 39 bases framed from the first base. The germline V gene sets CDR1 to MGHRA and CDR2 to YSYEKL. The sequenced sample consisted of blood. The chain joins TRBV4-1 to TRBJ1-1; too little of a D gene remains to name it. The receptor was isolated from a man in his forties in good health. The CDR3 is CASSQDDSMEAFF. The DNA reads TGCGCCAGCAGCCAAGATGATAGCATGGAAGCTTTCTTT.